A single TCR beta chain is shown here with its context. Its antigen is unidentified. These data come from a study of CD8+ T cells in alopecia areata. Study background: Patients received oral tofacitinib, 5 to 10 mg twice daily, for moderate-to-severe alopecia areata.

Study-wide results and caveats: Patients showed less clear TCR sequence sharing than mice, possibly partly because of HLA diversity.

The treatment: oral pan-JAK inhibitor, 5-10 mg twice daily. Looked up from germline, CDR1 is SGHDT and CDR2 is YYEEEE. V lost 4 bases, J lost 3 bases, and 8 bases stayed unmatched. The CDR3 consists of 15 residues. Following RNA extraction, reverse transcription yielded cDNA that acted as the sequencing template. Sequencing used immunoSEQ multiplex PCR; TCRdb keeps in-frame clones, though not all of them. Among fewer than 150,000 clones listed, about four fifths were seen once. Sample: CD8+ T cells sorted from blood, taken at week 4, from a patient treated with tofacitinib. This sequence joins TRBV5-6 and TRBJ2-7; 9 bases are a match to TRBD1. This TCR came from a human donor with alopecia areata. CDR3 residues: CASSGDRERFYEQYF. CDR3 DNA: TGTGCCAGCAGCGGGGACAGGGAGCGTTTCTACGAGCAGTACTTC.